A selection of T cell receptor beta chains follows, all from one sample in a study of blood T cells in healthy people across ages. TCRdb passed the 5' RACE reads through MiXCR, listing each CDR3 protein once. In the table there are 1.5 million to 1.9 million distinct CDR3 sequences, 35% to 45% of which are singletons. The sequenced material came from blood. These receptors were collected from a woman younger than 35 in good health. Both conserved end residues are part of each CDR3. D genes are given only for firm matches. A clone size is listed for some rows: how often the clone was seen (once, few, many), or a class if it is expanded.

V gene	J gene	clone size	D gene	CDR3 protein	CDR3 DNA
TRBV12-3/TRBV12-4	TRBJ2-1	many	TRBD2	CASSPRGDNEQFF	TGTGCCAGCAGTCCGCGGGGGGACAATGAGCAGTTCTTC
TRBV11-2	TRBJ1-5	NA	NA	CASSSGEYSNQPQHF	TGTGCCAGCAGCTCGGGGGAGTATAGCAATCAGCCCCAGCATTTT
TRBV20-1	TRBJ2-7	few	NA	CSARPTREPYEQYF	TGCAGTGCTAGACCGACCCGAGAACCCTACGAGCAGTACTTC
TRBV11-2	TRBJ2-5	few	TRBD2	CASSLFSGGIQETQYF	TGTGCCAGCAGCTTATTCAGCGGGGGTATCCAAGAGACCCAGTACTTC
TRBV12-3/TRBV12-4	TRBJ2-7	few	NA	CASSLAGTQSYEQYF	TGTGCCAGCAGTTTGGCCGGGACGCAGTCCTACGAGCAGTACTTC
TRBV12-3/TRBV12-4	TRBJ1-1	few	NA	CASSYRVVNTEAFF	TGTGCCAGCAGTTACAGGGTCGTGAACACTGAAGCTTTCTTT
TRBV27	TRBJ2-1	NA	NA	CASSPLLVGGSYNEQFF	TGTGCCAGCAGTCCGCTACTAGTAGGGGGCTCCTACAATGAGCAGTTCTTC
TRBV28	TRBJ2-7	NA	NA	CASSSPLGTGFHEQYF	TGTGCCAGCAGTTCCCCCCTAGGAACAGGATTCCACGAGCAGTACTTC
TRBV20-1	TRBJ2-3	many	NA	CSAPPAGAPDTQYF	TGCAGTGCTCCCCCGGCGGGGGCCCCCGATACGCAGTATTTT
TRBV4-1	TRBJ2-5	NA	NA	CASSYQYTVGGTSARETQYF	TGCGCCAGCAGCTATCAATACACCGTTGGAGGGACTTCGGCCCGAGAGACCCAGTACTTC
TRBV15	TRBJ2-1	few	NA	CATSRDRHTLNEQFF	TGTGCCACCAGCAGAGATCGCCACACACTCAATGAGCAGTTCTTC
TRBV27	TRBJ2-7	NA	NA	CASSFFPGADEQYF	TGTGCCAGCAGTTTTTTTCCAGGGGCCGACGAGCAGTACTTC
TRBV10-3	TRBJ2-1	few	TRBD2	CAISEATGTSGSGNEQFF	TGTGCCATCAGTGAGGCGACCGGGACTAGCGGGAGTGGAAATGAGCAGTTCTTC
TRBV4-2	TRBJ2-7	NA	NA	CASSPVVPPGSEQYF	TGTGCCAGCAGCCCTGTTGTGCCTCCCGGGTCCGAGCAGTACTTC
TRBV30	TRBJ2-7	few	TRBD2	CAWNGLAGAYEQYF	TGTGCCTGGAACGGACTAGCGGGAGCCTACGAGCAGTACTTC
TRBV20-1	TRBJ2-7	NA	NA	CSARGVTVYEQYF	TGCAGTGCTAGAGGGGTGACGGTCTACGAGCAGTACTTC
TRBV4-1	TRBJ2-5	few	TRBD2	CASSRSGGGETQYF	TGCGCCAGCAGCAGGAGCGGGGGGGGGGAGACCCAGTACTTC
TRBV21-1	TRBJ2-5	NA	NA	CASSKGTGAETQYF	TGTGCCAGCAGCAAGGGGACAGGGGCAGAGACCCAGTACTTC
TRBV10-3	TRBJ1-1	NA	NA	CAISDPLTGNTEAFF	TGTGCCATCAGTGACCCATTGACAGGGAACACTGAAGCTTTCTTT
TRBV25-1	TRBJ2-7	NA	NA	CASSEEVLKGSYEQYF	TGTGCCAGCAGTGAAGAGGTCCTGAAGGGTTCCTACGAGCAGTACTTC
TRBV10-1	TRBJ2-2	NA	TRBD1	CASSPDRGPVGELFF	TGCGCCAGCAGTCCAGACAGGGGGCCTGTCGGGGAGCTGTTTTTT
TRBV28	TRBJ1-1	NA	TRBD1	CASNDRGYTEAFF	TGTGCCAGCAACGACAGGGGATACACTGAAGCTTTCTTT